A single sample is the source of the 32 T cell receptor beta chains below, sequenced in a study of CD8 T cells in Susac syndrome. Random hexamers were used to reverse transcribe the RNA input (about 0.45 to 1 ug). Each CDR3 protein is one row after TCRdb ran MiXCR on the immunoSEQ multiplex PCR reads. Seen here are roughly 130,000 distinct CDR3 sequences, around 96% observed once, and the top ten hold around 0.12%. Material for sequencing was CD4+ T cells from PBMCs. Receptor source: a human donor in good health.

The rearrangement uses TRBV7-9 and TRBJ2-7, with 9 nucleotides matching TRBD1. The CDR3 is 16 amino acids. V trimming: 0 bases; J trimming: 5 bases; junction bases outside the gene matches: 8. CDR1 and CDR2 from the germline V gene are SEHNR and FQNEAQ (reference sequence). The CDR3 coding sequence is TGTGCCAGCAGCTTAGCATCCGGACAGGGGCGGGACGAGCAGTACTTC. Translation: CASSLASGQGRDEQYF.

This clonotype was detected once. The CDR3 sequence is CASSLTGMEAFF. CDR3 nucleotides: TGTGCCAGCAGTTTGACCGGGATGGAAGCTTTCTTT. The gene calls are TRBV12-3 or TRBV12-4 and TRBJ1-1; no clear D. V was shortened by 3 bases and J by 8 bases, with 10 bases between the two germline ends. CDR3 size: 12 residues.

This chain uses TRBV5-4 with TRBJ1-1; perhaps TRBD1 as D (6 bases). The CDR3 covers 13 residues. CDR1 SGHNT and CDR2 YYREEE come from the germline V gene (reference sequence). V was cut by 5 bases and J by 1 base, with 9 bases left in between. The CDR3 DNA is TGTGCCAGCAGACTGACAGGGAACACTGAAGCTTTCTTT. Protein: CASRLTGNTEAFF.

This chain links TRBV11-2 with TRBJ1-1; a weak D match, TRBD1 (5 bases). Germline-derived CDR1 and CDR2 are SGHAT and FQNNGV. V lost 7 bases, J lost 5 bases, and 17 bases lay in between. The CDR3 sequence is 14 residues long. The DNA for the CDR3 is TGTGCCAGCACCCCCGGAGGGACGAGGACTGAAGCTTTCTTT. Encoded protein: CASTPGGTRTEAFF.

The chain couples TRBV7-2 to TRBJ2-7; no clear D. The germline V gene encodes CDR1 SGHTA and CDR2 FQGNSA. V was cut by 6 bases and J by 0 bases, with 15 bases left in between. The CDR3 is 15 residues long. The CDR3 sequence is CASSPSATSSYEQYF. The CDR3 coding sequence is TGTGCCAGCAGTCCCTCGGCGACGAGCTCCTACGAGCAGTACTTC. Full variable domain (outside the CDR3, taken from reference TRBV7-2 and TRBJ2-7): GAGVSQSPSNKVTEKGKDVELRCDPISGHTALYWYRQSLGQGLEFLIYFQGNSAPDKSGLPSDRFSAERTGGSVSTLTIQRTQQEDSAVYLCASSPSATSSYEQYFGPGTRLTVT.

This clonotype was seen only once. The chain uses TRBV6-5 and TRBJ2-6, with 11 bases identical to TRBD1. Germline V CDR1 and CDR2: MNHEY, SVGAGI. J gave up 2 bases and V 4 bases, and 4 bases lay outside the gene matches. The length of the CDR3 is 17 residues. The chain's CDR3 is CASSFRTGGAGANVLTF. CDR3 bases: TGTGCCAGCAGTTTTCGGACAGGGGGCGCTGGGGCCAACGTCCTGACTTTC.

This clonotype was recorded once. This chain connects TRBV6-5 to TRBJ1-1; TRBD1 is a possible D gene (5 bases). Germline V gene data show CDR1 as MNHEY and CDR2 as SVGAGI. V lost 2 bases, J lost 6 bases, and 10 bases lay in between. This CDR3 spans 13 amino acids. The CDR3 sequence: CASSYLATAEAFF. CDR3 in DNA: TGTGCCAGCAGTTACCTGGCGACAGCTGAAGCTTTCTTT.

The chain employs TRBV29-1 and TRBJ2-5; perhaps TRBD1 as D (6 bases). The germline V gene has CDR1 SQVTM and CDR2 ANQGSEA. The CDR3 sequence is 13 residues long. The V end was cut by 4 bases, the J end by 4 bases, with 13 bases between. The CDR3 region has the DNA TGCAGCGTTGCAGTGGGGGCTGGAGAGACCCAGTACTTC. It codes for CSVAVGAGETQYF.

The chain is built from TRBV29-1 and TRBJ2-7, with 11 bases identical to TRBD1. CDR3 length: 14 residues. Germline V CDR1 and CDR2: SQVTM, ANQGSEA. The V gene end was trimmed by 6 bases and the J gene end by 2 bases; junction bases not matched to a gene: 6. The DNA for the CDR3 is TGCAGCGTGCTCCCGGGACAGGGGGCCTACGAGCAGTACTTC. Translation: CSVLPGQGAYEQYF.

CDR3 amino acids: CASSLGYSGTTYEQYF. As DNA, the CDR3 is TGTGCCAGCAGCTTAGGATATAGCGGGACTACCTACGAGCAGTACTTC. The V gene is TRBV7-8, the J gene TRBJ2-7, with 8 bases fitting TRBD2. Germline lookup yields CDR1 SGHVS and CDR2 FQNEAQ. The ends lost 1 base at V and 2 bases at J; junction bases unmatched: 7. This CDR3 spans 16 amino acids. Variable domain in full (rest from reference TRBV7-8 and TRBJ2-7): GAGVSQSPRYKVAKRGQDVALRCDPISGHVSLFWYQQALGQGPEFLTYFQNEAQLDKSGLPSDRFFAERPEGSVSTLKIQRTQQEDSAVYLCASSLGYSGTTYEQYFGPGTRLTVT.

The V call is TRBV2, the J call TRBJ2-7; tentative D call: TRBD1 (5 bases). V lost 8 bases and J lost 4, with 18 bases in between. The germline V gene has CDR1 SNHLY and CDR2 FYNNEI. There are 14 residues in the CDR3. CDR3 bases: TGTGCCAGCCAAGAGACCAGGGTGCGATACGAGCAGTACTTC. This translates into CASQETRVRYEQYF.

The chain employs TRBV7-9 and TRBJ2-5; TRBD1 matches at 8 bases. CDR3 length: 14 amino acids. Germline CDR1 SEHNR, CDR2 FQNEAQ (reference sequence). V shed 3 bases, J shed 6 bases, and the junction held 6 bases outside the gene matches. CDR3 region: CASSFGQGMQTQYF. In nucleotides, the CDR3 is TGTGCCAGCAGCTTCGGACAGGGTATGCAGACCCAGTACTTC. Combining the CDR3 with reference TRBV7-9 and TRBJ2-5 gives the whole variable domain DTGVSQNPRHKITKRGQNVTFRCDPISEHNRLYWYRQTLGQGPEFLTYFQNEAQLEKSRLLSDRFSAERPKGSFSTLEIQRTEQGDSAMYLCASSFGQGMQTQYFGPGTRLLVL.

V is TRBV6-2 or TRBV6-3 and J is TRBJ2-7; TRBD1 agrees at 8 bases. Germline loops: CDR1 MNHEY, CDR2 SVGEGT. J gave up 5 bases and V 10 bases, and 13 bases lay outside the gene matches. The CDR3 totals 14 residues. The CDR3 protein is CATYEQGGVDEQYF. The DNA of the CDR3 is TGTGCCACTTACGAACAGGGGGGAGTCGACGAGCAGTACTTC.

The V gene is TRBV4-1, the J gene TRBJ1-4; D gene ambiguous. The CDR3 spans 15 residues. V lost 3 bases and J 0 bases, leaving 8 bases between the germline ends. CDR1 is MGHRA and CDR2 is YSYEKL in the germline V gene. The CDR3 sequence: CASSQGSATNEKLFF. CDR3 bases: TGCGCCAGCAGCCAGGGTAGCGCAACTAATGAAAAACTGTTTTTT.

The rearrangement uses TRBV7-9 and TRBJ2-4; D is perhaps TRBD1 or TRBD2 (5 bases each). The V and J ends lost 4 bases and 0 bases respectively, with 16 bases between them. The V gene's germline CDR1 is SEHNR and CDR2 FQNEAQ (reference sequence). CDR3 length: 17 amino acids. CDR3 in DNA: TGTGCCAGCAGCTCAGTGACGGGGACCGTAGCCAAAAACATTCAGTACTTC. This encodes CASSSVTGTVAKNIQYF.

The chain joins TRBV5-6 to TRBJ1-5; D perhaps matches TRBD1 (5 bases). This CDR3 has 15 residues. The V end was cut by 0 bases, the J end by 3 bases, with 10 bases between. CDR1 SGHDT and CDR2 YYEEEE come from the germline V gene. DNA for the CDR3: TGTGCCAGCAGCTTGGGGCAGGGAGTCAATCAGCCCCAGCATTTT. Protein: CASSLGQGVNQPQHF.

This chain connects TRBV12-3 or TRBV12-4 to TRBJ1-2; D unclear. The CDR3 sequence is 16 residues long. Trimming removed 1 base at V and 6 bases at J, with 18 bases between. CDR3 bases: TGTGCCAGCAGTTTAGTAGCCGGCGGCAGCGGGGATGGCTACACCTTC. Translated: CASSLVAGGSGDGYTF.

The rearrangement uses TRBV27 and TRBJ1-1; 7 bases fit TRBD1. Germline CDR1 reads MNHEY; CDR2 reads SMNVEV (reference sequence). This CDR3 region has 16 residues. V lost 0 bases and J lost 3; bases outside the gene matches: 7. CDR3 region: CASSLSDPGTDTEAFF. CDR3 coding DNA: TGTGCCAGCAGTTTATCGGACCCGGGGACAGACACTGAAGCTTTCTTT.

The rearrangement uses TRBV2 and TRBJ1-2; the match to TRBD1 covers 11 bases. Trimming at V came to 8 bases and at J to 8 bases, leaving 19 bases not matched to a gene. This CDR3 has 17 residues. Germline-derived CDR1 and CDR2 are SNHLY and FYNNEI. The DNA of the CDR3 is TGTGCCAGCCTGAACCGGGACAGGGGGAACCTCGGGCGAGGCTACACCTTC. Encoded protein: CASLNRDRGNLGRGYTF.

The chain employs TRBV18 and TRBJ2-7; possibly TRBD2 for D (6 bases). The V gene lost 0 bases and the J gene lost 3 bases, with 15 bases spanning the gap. Germline V CDR1 and CDR2: KGHSH, LQKENI. This CDR3 spans 16 amino acids. In DNA, the CDR3 is TGTGCCAGCTCACCACCCGGATTATCTAGCGACTACGAGCAGTACTTC. This gives the protein CASSPPGLSSDYEQYF.

This chain uses TRBV5-1 with TRBJ2-3; D gene unclear. Trimming removed 4 bases from V and 3 bases from J, with 9 bases in between. The CDR3 loop spans 13 amino acids. Germline V gives CDR1 SGHRS, CDR2 YFSETQ. The chain's CDR3 is CASSGISTDTQYF. The CDR3 bases are TGCGCCAGCAGCGGGATATCAACAGATACGCAGTATTTT.

The V gene is TRBV20-1, the J gene TRBJ2-2; no firm D call. CDR3 size: 15 residues. Germline values: CDR1 DFQATT, CDR2 SNEGSKA (reference sequence). The V and J ends lost 3 bases and 3 bases respectively, with 14 bases between them. The CDR3 region is CSASVPSQHTGELFF. The CDR3 DNA reads as TGCAGTGCTAGTGTTCCCAGCCAACACACCGGGGAGCTGTTTTTT.

This clonotype was seen once. This chain connects TRBV28 to TRBJ2-3; TRBD2 matches at 8 bases. J gave up 6 bases and V 4 bases, and 9 bases lay outside the gene matches. CDR1 is MDHEN, CDR2 SYDVKM, per germline. The CDR3 has 15 amino acids. CDR3 coding DNA: TGTGCCAGCAGTTCTAGCGGGTCCCAGCTGGATACGCAGTATTTT. This translates into CASSSSGSQLDTQYF.

CDR3 nucleotides: TGTGCCAGCAGCCCAGGGACGGATACCTACAATGAGCAGTTCTTC. This sequence encodes CASSPGTDTYNEQFF. V gene TRBV7-2 combines with J gene TRBJ2-1; D possibly matches TRBD1 or TRBD2 (5 bases each). The CDR3 extends over 15 amino acids. Germline CDR1 SGHTA, CDR2 FQGNSA. With 5 bases removed from V and 2 bases from J, the gap between germline ends came to 13 bases.

This chain uses TRBV20-1 with TRBJ2-7; 12 bases align to TRBD2. Germline CDR1 DFQATT, CDR2 SNEGSKA (reference sequence). The trim removed 4 bases at V and 2 bases at J, leaving 3 bases unmatched. This CDR3 comprises 14 residues. The CDR3 DNA is TGCAGTGCTATCCGGACTAGCGGGACCTACGAGCAGTACTTC. The encoded protein is CSAIRTSGTYEQYF.

V usage is TRBV19 and J usage is TRBJ2-7; tentative D call: TRBD1 (6 bases). The V end was cut by 8 bases, the J end by 2 bases, with 13 bases between. The V gene's germline CDR1 is LNHDA and CDR2 SQIVND (reference sequence). This CDR3 has 13 amino acids. CDR3 protein: CASLDRITYEQYF. The CDR3 nucleotides are TGTGCCAGTCTTGACAGGATTACCTACGAGCAGTACTTC.

The gene calls are TRBV2 and TRBJ2-3; perhaps TRBD2 as D (5 bases). This CDR3 is 14 amino acids long. The V gene lost 3 bases and the J gene lost 2 bases, with 9 bases spanning the gap. Germline V gene lookup returns CDR1 SNHLY and CDR2 FYNNEI. CDR3 loop: CASSDRTFTDTQYF. DNA of the CDR3: TGTGCCAGCAGTGACAGGACTTTCACAGATACGCAGTATTTT.

This clonotype has just one count. The chain uses TRBV12-3 or TRBV12-4 and TRBJ2-2, with 8 bases identical to TRBD2. This CDR3 has 16 amino acids. Trimming took 6 bases from V and 3 from J; bases not matched to a gene: 9. CDR3 residues: CASRAPGTRYTGELFF. The DNA for the CDR3 is TGTGCCAGCAGAGCTCCCGGGACTAGGTACACCGGGGAGCTGTTTTTT.

V and J are TRBV11-3 and TRBJ2-1; 7 bases line up with TRBD2. This CDR3 is built from 14 residues. Germline CDR1 and CDR2: SGHNT and YENEEA. With V trimmed by 4 bases and J by 7 bases, 7 bases remained unmatched. The CDR3 bases are TGTGCCAGCAGCTCTGCTAGCGGAAAGAATGAGCAGTTCTTC. Its protein product is CASSSASGKNEQFF. Based on the CDR3 plus reference TRBV11-3 and TRBJ2-1, the full variable domain is EAGVVQSPRYKIIEKKQPVAFWCNPISGHNTLYWYLQNLGQGPELLIRYENEEAVDDSQLPKDRFSAERLKGVDSTLKIQPAELGDSAVYLCASSSASGKNEQFFGPGTRLTVL.

The chain employs TRBV5-1 and TRBJ1-5; TRBD1 is a possible D gene (6 bases). The CDR3 is 15 residues long. V lost 3 bases and J lost 1, with 11 bases in between. From germline, CDR1 is SGHRS and CDR2 YFSETQ. DNA of the CDR3: TGCGCCAGCAGCTGGGAAGGGGGAAGCAATCAGCCCCAGCATTTT. Amino acid sequence: CASSWEGGSNQPQHF.

This sequence joins TRBV7-2 and TRBJ1-4, with D unclear. This CDR3 is 15 amino acids long. V lost 2 bases to trimming and J lost 0 bases, with 7 bases between them. The germline V gene has CDR1 SGHTA and CDR2 FQGNSA. DNA for the CDR3: TGTGCCAGCAGCTTACAGATGGCAACTAATGAAAAACTGTTTTTT. This codes for CASSLQMATNEKLFF. The full variable domain, completed using reference TRBV7-2 and TRBJ1-4, is GAGVSQSPSNKVTEKGKDVELRCDPISGHTALYWYRQSLGQGLEFLIYFQGNSAPDKSGLPSDRFSAERTGGSVSTLTIQRTQQEDSAVYLCASSLQMATNEKLFFGSGTQLSVL.

This chain links TRBV3-1 with TRBJ1-2; D gene ambiguous. V was cut by 2 bases and J by 8 bases, with 9 bases left in between. CDR3 size: 12 residues. Germline V lookup: CDR1 LGHDT, CDR2 YNNKEL (reference sequence). CDR3 nucleotides: TGTGCCAGCAGCCAAATGGGTATCGGCTACACCTTC. Protein product: CASSQMGIGYTF.